Following are 9 T cell receptor beta chains from one sample sequenced in a study of response to subunit inactivated influenza vaccine. TCRdb analysed the RT-PCR reads with MiXCR anew, one entry per CDR3 protein. The sample has hundreds of thousands of distinct CDR3 sequences, approximately 15% seen once; the top ten hold 7.5% to 8%. Here the sequenced sample was PBMCs from blood, taken about 14 days before vaccination. These receptors were collected from a man over 45 who received an inactivated influenza vaccine.

The CDR3 DNA reads TGCAGTGCTAGAGACCCCCGGGCTAGCGGGAGAAAGCAGTACTTC. This gives the protein CSARDPRASGRKQYF. The chain has TRBV20-1 and TRBJ2-7; 10 positions match TRBD2. Germline V gene data show CDR1 as DFQATT and CDR2 as SNEGSKA (reference sequence). The junction had 10 bases not matched to a gene; V was cut back by 0 bases and J by 8 bases. The CDR3 length is 15 residues.

This clonotype occurred a few times. This rearrangement joins TRBV25-1 to TRBJ2-5; TRBD2 matches at 8 bases. Germline loops: CDR1 MGHDK, CDR2 SYGVNS. Losses at the gene ends were 1 base for V and 5 bases for J; bases not matched to a gene: 6. This CDR3 has 15 residues. CDR3 amino acids: CASSEFGGGLETQYF. The DNA for the CDR3 is TGTGCCAGCAGTGAATTCGGGGGGGGCCTCGAGACCCAGTACTTC. The full variable domain, completed using reference TRBV25-1 and TRBJ2-5, is EADIYQTPRYLVIGTGKKITLECSQTMGHDKMYWYQQDPGMELHLIHYSYGVNSTEKGDLSSESTVSRIRTEHFPLTLESARPSHTSQYLCASSEFGGGLETQYFGPGTRLLVL.

The chain recombines TRBV10-3 with TRBJ2-7; the match to TRBD1 covers 10 bases. The CDR3 runs 16 residues. In germline, CDR1 is ENHRY, CDR2 SYGVKD. The V and J ends lost 6 bases and 3 bases, in that order; junction bases with no gene match: 11. The CDR3 is CAISPLRDRGLYEQYF. In DNA form, the CDR3 reads TGTGCCATCAGCCCCTTGCGGGACAGGGGCCTCTACGAGCAGTACTTC.

This clonotype was counted only a few times. V gene TRBV7-9 combines with J gene TRBJ2-5; no clear D gene. Germline lookup yields CDR1 SEHNR and CDR2 FQNEAQ (reference sequence). V lost 4 bases and J lost 7, with 16 bases in between. The CDR3 sequence is 14 residues long. The CDR3 loop reads CASSSPGGPGTQYF. The CDR3 bases are TGTGCCAGCAGCTCCCCGGGCGGCCCCGGGACCCAGTACTTC.

This clonotype was detected a few times. V and J are TRBV7-9 and TRBJ1-2; D is unresolved. This CDR3 spans 12 amino acids. The V and J ends lost 5 bases and 7 bases respectively, with 11 bases between them. Germline V lookup: CDR1 SEHNR, CDR2 FQNEAQ (reference sequence). CDR3 sequence: CASSLPTSGYTF. In DNA, the CDR3 is TGTGCCAGCAGCCTCCCGACAAGTGGCTACACCTTC.

The rearrangement links TRBV27 to TRBJ2-1; 13 bases fit TRBD2. The CDR3 spans 16 residues. The V gene's germline CDR1 is MNHEY and CDR2 SMNVEV (reference sequence). V trimming: 6 bases; J trimming: 8 bases; junction bases outside the gene matches: 10. The CDR3 coding sequence is TGTGCCAGCAGAAGGACTAGCGGGGGCCCGTTGGATGAGCAGTTCTTC. Translation: CASRRTSGGPLDEQFF.

CDR3 coding DNA: TGCAGCGTGGACGGGACAGGGCCAGATACGCAGTATTTT. The encoded protein is CSVDGTGPDTQYF. V is TRBV29-1 and J is TRBJ2-3; 9 bases match TRBD1. The CDR3 runs 13 residues. CDR1 and CDR2 (germline): SQVTM, ANQGSEA. After removal of 6 bases from V and 4 bases from J, the junction contained 5 bases not matched to a gene.

This clonotype was seen a few times. The chain combines TRBV4-3 with TRBJ1-2; TRBD1 matches 7 bases. Germline CDR1 reads LGHNA; CDR2 reads YSLEER. The CDR3 runs to 13 residues. Trimming at V came to 4 bases and at J to 8 bases, leaving 7 bases not matched to a gene. The CDR3 nucleotides are TGCGCCAGCAGCCGCAACAGGGGATTCGGCTACACCTTC. Translated, it gives CASSRNRGFGYTF.

The CDR3 DNA reads TGTGCCAGCACCAAACGACTAGCGGGGGGGCAAGAGACCCAGTACTTC. It yields the protein CASTKRLAGGQETQYF. The chain is built from TRBV12-3 or TRBV12-4 and TRBJ2-5, with 14 bases fitting TRBD2. The CDR3 is 16 residues long. The J segment lost 2 bases and the V segment lost 7 bases, leaving 6 bases of the junction unmatched.